These 30 T cell receptor beta chains were all obtained from the same sample, sequenced in a study of blood T cell repertoires in COVID-19 (dated by TCRdb to about 2020). The library was generated by the immunoSEQ multiplex PCR assay. What TCRdb holds here is the immuneACCESS table cut down to in-frame rearrangements. Part of the clones is not present; checked against another copy, under half of the missing clones reflect an unresolved V gene, and the others are unexplained. Present in this sample are a few hundred thousand clones, about nine tenths of which were seen just once. Approximately 2.9% of the sample rests with the top ten. Sequencing was performed on PBMCs or T cells enriched from blood (not recorded which). The receptors originated from a woman aged 45-60 years who had been exposed to COVID-19.

This clone was seen only a few times. The J gene is TRBJ1-2, the V gene TRBV5-4, with D unclear. Trimming took off 0 bases at V and 1 base at J, with 7 bases between the two ends. Germline V gene sequence: CDR1 SGHNT, CDR2 YYREEE (reference sequence). The CDR3 consists of 14 residues. CDR3 loop: CASSLDAVNYGYTF. CDR3 coding DNA: TGTGCCAGCAGCTTGGACGCAGTTAACTATGGCTACACCTTC. Drawing the rest from reference TRBV5-4 and TRBJ1-2, the complete variable domain is ETGVTQSPTHLIKTRGQQVTLRCSSQSGHNTVSWYQQALGQGPQFIFQYYREEENGRGNFPPRFSGLQFPNYSSELNVNALELDDSALYLCASSLDAVNYGYTFGSGTRLTVV.

This clone was seen once. V and J are TRBV27 and TRBJ2-5; TRBD2 aligns across 14 bases. The CDR3 sequence is 18 residues long. The V gene end was trimmed by 3 bases and the J gene end by 2 bases; junction bases not matched to a gene: 8. Germline CDR1 is MNHEY and CDR2 is SMNVEV (reference sequence). The CDR3 loop reads CASSFFGLAGGKQETQYF. The CDR3 DNA reads as TGTGCCAGCAGTTTTTTTGGACTAGCGGGGGGAAAACAAGAGACCCAGTACTTC.

This chain links TRBV7-2 with TRBJ1-5; maybe TRBD1 (6 bases). The CDR3 contains 18 residues. CDR1 is SGHTA, CDR2 FQGNSA, per germline. The V gene lost 4 bases and the J gene lost 0 bases, with 19 bases spanning the gap. CDR3 amino acids: CASSSQDSGGYSNQPQHF. In DNA, the CDR3 is TGTGCCAGCAGCTCTCAGGACAGCGGGGGGTATAGCAATCAGCCCCAGCATTTT.

This clone was counted once. The germline gene is not matched at one end of the junction; a read error may be the cause. The gene calls are TRBV7-9 and TRBJ1-2; D call uncertain. CDR1 is SEHNR, CDR2 FQNEAQ, per germline (reference sequence). The CDR3 consists of 14 residues. CDR3 sequence: CASSLELQPYDEAF. The CDR3 nucleotides are TGTGCCAGCAGCTTAGAGCTCCAGCCCTATGATGAGGCCTTC.

The chain joins TRBV28 to TRBJ1-5; D call uncertain. This CDR3 has 14 amino acids. The V and J ends lost 3 bases and 7 bases respectively, with 13 bases between them. Per germline, CDR1 MDHEN and CDR2 SYDVKM. CDR3 sequence (DNA): TGTGCCAGCAGTTTGAGAGAGCCTGAACAGCCCCAGCATTTT. It codes for CASSLREPEQPQHF. The entire variable domain, with the rest obtained from reference TRBV28 and TRBJ1-5, is as follows: DVKVTQSSRYLVKRTGEKVFLECVQDMDHENMFWYRQDPGLGLRLIYFSYDVKMKEKGDIPEGYSVSREKKERFSLILESASTNQTSMYLCASSLREPEQPQHFGDGTRLSIL.

CDR3 in amino acids: CASSYKSGVGGIQYF. CDR3 DNA: TGTGCCAGCAGCTACAAAAGCGGGGTCGGGGGCATTCAGTACTTC. The rearrangement links TRBV28 to TRBJ2-4; 7 bases map to TRBD2. This CDR3 comprises 15 residues. Germline trimming cut 6 bases from V and 9 bases from J; bases unmatched to any gene: 14. Germline V gene data show CDR1 as MDHEN and CDR2 as SYDVKM.

V usage is TRBV5-1 and J usage is TRBJ1-2, with D possibly matching TRBD1 (6 bases). The V end was cut by 3 bases, the J end by 8 bases, with 14 bases between. Germline V gene data show CDR1 as SGHRS and CDR2 as YFSETQ. The CDR3 covers 13 residues. In DNA form, the CDR3 reads TGCGCCAGCAGCTCAGGGGATCAGGAGGGCTACACCTTC. Its translation is CASSSGDQEGYTF.

The chain recombines TRBV5-1 with TRBJ2-3; TRBD2 aligns across 8 bases. Germline V gives CDR1 SGHRS, CDR2 YFSETQ. The CDR3 extends over 16 amino acids. The V gene end was trimmed by 2 bases and the J gene end by 2 bases; junction bases not matched to a gene: 7. CDR3 amino acids: CASSFGTSGFTDTQYF. CDR3 in DNA: TGCGCCAGCAGCTTTGGTACTAGCGGATTCACAGATACGCAGTATTTT. The complete variable domain, with remaining parts taken from reference TRBV5-1 and TRBJ2-3, reads KAGVTQTPRYLIKTRGQQVTLSCSPISGHRSVSWYQQTPGQGLQFLFEYFSETQRNKGNFPGRFSGRQFSNSRSEMNVSTLELGDSALYLCASSFGTSGFTDTQYFGPGTRLTVL.

The genes are TRBV30 and TRBJ2-3; D uncertain. Germline CDR1 is GTSNPN and CDR2 is SVGIG (reference sequence). V gave up 3 bases and J gave up 4 bases, with 8 bases separating them. This CDR3 region has 12 residues. CDR3 protein: CAWRVRADTQYF. CDR3 nucleotides: TGTGCCTGGAGGGTCCGCGCAGATACGCAGTATTTT.

The CDR3 bases are TGCGCCAGCAGCTTGTCAGGAGGGGCCGGGTTTGGGGCCAACGTCCTGACTTTC. The encoded protein is CASSLSGGAGFGANVLTF. The rearrangement links TRBV5-1 to TRBJ2-6; D perhaps matches TRBD2 (6 bases). CDR1 is SGHRS, CDR2 YFSETQ, per germline. The CDR3 contains 18 residues. Trimming removed 1 base at V and 3 bases at J, with 17 bases between.

V is TRBV18 and J is TRBJ1-1; D ambiguous. The CDR3 covers 13 residues. Germline V CDR1 and CDR2: KGHSH, LQKENI. Between the trimmed V and J ends, which lost 3 bases and 1 base, there was a span of 6 bases. CDR3 in DNA: TGTGCCAGCTCACCCGAGAGGAACACTGAAGCTTTCTTT. Its protein is CASSPERNTEAFF.

With respect to this clone: Distinct nucleotide sequences in the sample also encode this CDR3. The rearrangement joins TRBV28 to TRBJ2-5, with D tentatively TRBD1 (5 bases). The CDR3 has 13 residues. V lost 3 bases to trimming and J lost 3 bases, with 8 bases between them. Germline values: CDR1 MDHEN, CDR2 SYDVKM. The DNA for the CDR3 is TGTGCCAGCAGTTTCGGCAGGGAAGAGACCCAGTACTTC. It is translated as CASSFGREETQYF. Full variable domain (rest looked up from reference TRBV28 and TRBJ2-5): DVKVTQSSRYLVKRTGEKVFLECVQDMDHENMFWYRQDPGLGLRLIYFSYDVKMKEKGDIPEGYSVSREKKERFSLILESASTNQTSMYLCASSFGREETQYFGPGTRLLVL.

J is TRBJ1-2 and V is TRBV6-5; D is possibly TRBD1 (5 bases). Germline values: CDR1 MNHEY, CDR2 SVGAGI. This CDR3 is built from 14 residues. Trimming stripped 6 bases from V and 8 bases from J, with 19 bases between. CDR3 sequence (DNA): TGTGCCAGCAGGAGGGACTTTAGGGCGGGAGGCTACACCTTC. This encodes CASRRDFRAGGYTF.

The rearrangement joins TRBV7-2 to TRBJ2-3; 7 bases line up with TRBD2. CDR3 length equals 15 residues. CDR1 SGHTA and CDR2 FQGNSA come from the germline V gene. V dropped 3 bases and J dropped 3; count of bases not matched to a gene: 6. CDR3 DNA: TGTGCCAGCAGCTTCCCCAGCGGGGTTACAGATACGCAGTATTTT. This encodes CASSFPSGVTDTQYF.

V is TRBV4-1 and J is TRBJ1-1, with 9 bases identical to TRBD1. Germline values: CDR1 MGHRA, CDR2 YSYEKL. With 8 bases clipped from V and 5 bases from J, the junction kept 6 bases outside the gene matches. The CDR3 consists of 13 residues. CDR3 DNA: TGCGCCAGCGCCGGACAGGGGTATACTGAAGCTTTCTTT. It specifies CASAGQGYTEAFF.

The table lists this clone with a count of one. The V call is TRBV5-4, the J call TRBJ1-4, with D unresolved. V gave up 2 bases and J gave up 7 bases, with 12 bases separating them. The CDR3 sequence is 14 residues long. Germline CDR1 reads SGHNT; CDR2 reads YYREEE (reference sequence). The CDR3, as DNA: TGTGCCAGCAGCTTTAACCCAACGGGTGAAAAACTGTTTTTT. It encodes CASSFNPTGEKLFF.

V gene TRBV7-2 combines with J gene TRBJ1-5; D is undetermined. V was cut by 3 bases and J by 3 bases, with 3 bases left in between. CDR3 length: 12 residues. CDR1 is SGHTA and CDR2 is FQGNSA in the germline V gene. Here the CDR3 reads CASSFHNQPQHF. In DNA form, the CDR3 reads TGTGCCAGCAGCTTCCACAATCAGCCCCAGCATTTT.

The chain employs TRBV20-1 and TRBJ1-2; D gene unclear. The ends were cut back, 3 bases at V and 8 bases at J, with 16 bases in the middle. Germline CDR1 is DFQATT and CDR2 is SNEGSKA (reference sequence). This CDR3 contains 13 residues. CDR3: CSASGQALGGYTF. The CDR3 DNA reads as TGCAGTGCTAGTGGGCAGGCCCTTGGAGGCTACACCTTC.

The gene calls are TRBV3-1 (or the pseudogene TRBV3-2) and TRBJ2-7; 8 positions agree with TRBD2. This CDR3 comprises 15 residues. Germline CDR1 is LGHDT and CDR2 is YNNKEL (reference sequence). With 2 bases clipped from V and 1 base from J, the junction kept 4 bases outside the gene matches. CDR3 coding DNA: TGTGCCAGCAGCCAACGGGGGGGAGCGTCCTACGAGCAGTACTTC. Residues: CASSQRGGASYEQYF.

This clone was counted only a few times. The V and J genes are TRBV9 and TRBJ2-1, with D unresolved. Germline-derived CDR1 and CDR2 are SGDLS and YYNGEE. The V gene lost 0 bases and the J gene lost 8 bases, with 12 bases spanning the gap. The CDR3 contains 14 residues. CDR3 DNA: TGTGCCAGCAGCGTAGGTTCTAGGTCGGATGAGCAGTTCTTC. This gives the protein CASSVGSRSDEQFF.

The chain couples TRBV6-5 to TRBJ1-1; tentatively, D is TRBD1 (5 bases). The CDR3 runs to 16 residues. In germline, CDR1 is MNHEY, CDR2 SVGAGI. V shed 2 bases and J shed 2 bases, with 15 bases lying between them. The CDR3 spells CASSYGPGWENTEAFF. The CDR3 DNA reads as TGTGCCAGCAGTTACGGTCCAGGGTGGGAAAACACTGAAGCTTTCTTT.

This chain joins TRBV7-2 and TRBJ2-7, with D hard to call. CDR3 length: 12 residues. The V and J ends lost 1 base and 4 bases respectively, with 5 bases between them. The germline V gene has CDR1 SGHTA and CDR2 FQGNSA. The CDR3: CASSLVGYEQYF. The DNA of the CDR3 is TGTGCCAGCAGCTTAGTCGGTTACGAGCAGTACTTC.

The V call is TRBV5-4, the J call TRBJ2-7; TRBD1 matches 7 bases. Looked up from germline, CDR1 is SGHNT and CDR2 is YYREEE (reference sequence). The CDR3 has 16 residues. After removal of 4 bases from V and 0 bases from J, the junction contained 10 bases not matched to a gene. This CDR3 is CASSASGTESSYEQYF. DNA of the CDR3: TGTGCCAGCAGCGCTTCCGGGACAGAGAGCTCCTACGAGCAGTACTTC.

The chain combines TRBV21-1 with TRBJ1-5; the DNA was not compared with TRBD1, the D call given in the table. TRBV21-1 represents a pseudogene. This CDR3 has 12 residues. This chain's CDR3 is CASSGSNQPQHF. The CDR3 DNA reads TGTGCCAGCAGCGGCAGCAATCAGCCCCAGCATTTT.

This clone showed up just once. The rearrangement links TRBV28 to TRBJ1-6, with D perhaps matching TRBD1 (5 bases). The V gene lost 6 bases and the J gene lost 0 bases, with 12 bases spanning the gap. The CDR3 extends over 16 amino acids. Germline-derived CDR1 and CDR2 are MDHEN and SYDVKM. The CDR3 coding sequence is TGTGCCAGCAGCACACAGGCAAGCTCCTATAATTCACCCCTCCACTTT. This translates into CASSTQASSYNSPLHF.

V usage is TRBV7-9 and J usage is TRBJ1-5, with 8 bases lining up with TRBD1. The CDR3 covers 17 residues. Germline CDR1 SEHNR, CDR2 FQNEAQ (reference sequence). Trimming removed 6 bases from V and 5 bases from J; junction bases left unmatched: 15. The CDR3, as DNA: TGTGCCAGCAGAGTCCAGGGGGCAACGCGGGGCGATCAGCCCCAGCATTTT. Protein product: CASRVQGATRGDQPQHF.

The rearrangement joins TRBV7-9 to TRBJ2-1; D is ambiguous. This CDR3 has 13 residues. Trimming pared 4 bases from V and 8 bases from J, leaving 12 bases between. CDR1 is SEHNR, CDR2 FQNEAQ, per germline (reference sequence). As DNA, the CDR3 is TGTGCCAGCAGCTCGCCCTCTAGTTATGAGCAGTTCTTC. This gives the protein CASSSPSSYEQFF.

Details on this clone: The same CDR3 is also encoded by other DNA sequences in this sample. CDR3 sequence: CASSLGADTQYF. For the CDR3, the DNA is TGCGCCAGCAGCTTGGGCGCAGATACGCAGTATTTT. The chain couples TRBV5-1 to TRBJ2-3, with no clear D. V lost 0 bases to trimming and J lost 4 bases, with 3 bases between them. Germline V lookup: CDR1 SGHRS, CDR2 YFSETQ. There are 12 residues in the CDR3.

The rearrangement joins TRBV7-2 to TRBJ1-4; D is ambiguous. Germline assignment: CDR1 SGHTA and CDR2 FQGNSA. The CDR3 is 15 amino acids. Trimming took 5 bases from V and 4 from J, leaving 14 bases between them. CDR3 in amino acids: CASSNQAQVNEKLFF. The CDR3 DNA sequence: TGTGCCAGCAGCAATCAGGCGCAGGTTAATGAAAAACTGTTTTTT.

The table lists this clone with a count of one. The chain employs TRBV11-2 and TRBJ2-3, with 11 bases aligning to TRBD2. After removal of 3 bases from V and 2 bases from J, the junction contained 4 bases not matched to a gene. The CDR3 runs to 16 residues. Germline V gene data show CDR1 as SGHAT and CDR2 as FQNNGV. Here the CDR3 reads CASSFLAGGLTDTQYF. Written as DNA, the CDR3 is TGTGCCAGCAGCTTTCTAGCGGGGGGCCTCACAGATACGCAGTATTTT.